A single sample is the source of the 30 T cell receptor beta chains below, sequenced in a study of T cell responses to AZD1222 COVID-19 vaccine. Profiled with immunoSEQ multiplex PCR; TCRdb holds only in-frame clones, not every one. The sample has roughly 150,000 clones, approximately 91% seen once. The sequencing here drew on peripheral blood, taken on day 0 of AZD1222 vaccination. Every receptor here comes from an adult in good health.

Comments on this clone: The junction differs from germline at one of its ends, possibly a read error. J is TRBJ2-7 and V is TRBV7-8; 8 nucleotides agree with TRBD1. This CDR3 has 11 residues. CDR1 and CDR2 (germline): SGHVS, FQNEAQ. In nucleotides, the CDR3 is TGTGCCAGCAGCTCGACAGGGGAGCAGAACTTC. This sequence encodes CASSSTGEQNF.

This sequence joins TRBV21-1 and TRBJ2-7; no check of the table's D call, TRBD1, against the DNA was made. TRBV21-1 is a listed pseudogene. There are 17 residues in the CDR3. CDR3 amino acids: CASSKTSRGQSSYEQYF. The CDR3 DNA is TGTGCCAGCAGCAAAACTTCCAGGGGGCAGAGCTCCTACGAGCAGTACTTC.

V usage is TRBV5-1 and J usage is TRBJ2-5; TRBD2 aligns across 10 bases. The trim removed 4 bases at V and 3 bases at J, leaving 9 bases unmatched. From germline, CDR1 is SGHRS and CDR2 YFSETQ. The CDR3 sequence is 16 residues long. The CDR3 protein is CASSLWTSGPEETQYF. The CDR3 nucleotides are TGCGCCAGCAGCCTATGGACTAGCGGCCCCGAAGAGACCCAGTACTTC.

V usage is TRBV10-1 and J usage is TRBJ2-5, with D perhaps TRBD2 (7 bases). V lost 2 bases and J lost 5, with 12 bases in between. Germline V CDR1 and CDR2: WNHNN, SYGVQD (reference sequence). The CDR3 loop spans 14 amino acids. The CDR3 coding sequence is TGCGCCAGCAGTGAGGCGGGGGACATCGAGACCCAGTACTTC. Amino acids: CASSEAGDIETQYF.

This chain joins TRBV12-3 or TRBV12-4 and TRBJ1-2, with D hard to call. This CDR3 spans 13 amino acids. The V and J ends lost 3 bases and 0 bases respectively, with 5 bases between them. This CDR3 reads CASSLKPNYGYTF. CDR3 nucleotides: TGTGCCAGCAGTTTGAAACCTAACTATGGCTACACCTTC.

The genes are TRBV6-5 and TRBJ2-7; possibly TRBD1 for D (6 bases). This CDR3 spans 15 amino acids. V was trimmed by 6 bases and J by 2 bases, leaving 17 bases between them. The germline CDR1 and CDR2 sequences are MNHEY and SVGAGI. CDR3 coding DNA: TGTGCCAGCAGCTTTACCAGGGGAAGTGCCTACGAGCAGTACTTC. This translates into CASSFTRGSAYEQYF.

The rearrangement joins TRBV7-9 to TRBJ2-7, with TRBD2 matching over 7 bases. CDR3 length: 17 residues. V trimming: 0 bases; J trimming: 4 bases; junction bases outside the gene matches: 12. Germline CDR1 and CDR2: SEHNR and FQNEAQ (reference sequence). The CDR3 bases are TGTGCCAGCAGCTTAGCGCTTGAATCGCGGGAGATATACGAGCAGTACTTC. Its translation: CASSLALESREIYEQYF.

This clone was detected once. The DNA of the CDR3 is TGTGCCAGCAGTCCTTCCTATCACAATGAGCAGTTCTTC. This encodes CASSPSYHNEQFF. The chain employs TRBV28 and TRBJ2-1; D call uncertain. The CDR3 sequence is 13 residues long. V lost 5 bases to trimming and J lost 5 bases, with 10 bases between them. Germline CDR1 is MDHEN and CDR2 is SYDVKM.

V and J are TRBV4-2 and TRBJ1-1; a weak D match, TRBD1 (6 bases). Looked up from germline, CDR1 is LGHNA and CDR2 is YNFKEQ. This CDR3 has 15 residues. Trimming removed 0 bases from V and 7 bases from J, with 15 bases in between. The CDR3 DNA sequence: TGTGCCAGCAGCCAAGAACGAGGGGGATTTGATGAAGCTTTCTTT. It codes for CASSQERGGFDEAFF.

The chain links TRBV5-4 to TRBJ2-3; weak D call: TRBD2 (5 bases). CDR1 is SGHNT, CDR2 YYREEE, per germline (reference sequence). The length of the CDR3 is 15 residues. Trimming removed 0 bases from V and 5 bases from J, with 13 bases in between. CDR3 in amino acids: CASSLESGSGDTQYF. The CDR3 bases are TGTGCCAGCAGCTTGGAGTCGGGGAGTGGAGATACGCAGTATTTT.

The chain links TRBV19 to TRBJ2-7, with D maybe TRBD1 (6 bases). Trimming left V 8 bases short and J 3 bases short, with 8 bases between. In germline, CDR1 is LNHDA, CDR2 SQIVND (reference sequence). The CDR3 covers 11 residues. This CDR3 is CASSDSYEQYF. CDR3 nucleotide sequence: TGTGCCAGTTCGGACAGCTACGAGCAGTACTTC.

This sequence joins TRBV11-2 and TRBJ1-1; D is unclear. V gave up 3 bases and J gave up 0 bases, with 11 bases separating them. This CDR3 region has 15 residues. The germline CDR1 and CDR2 sequences are SGHAT and FQNNGV. The CDR3 sequence is CASSFSLQLNTEAFF. DNA for the CDR3: TGTGCCAGCAGCTTTTCCTTACAACTGAACACTGAAGCTTTCTTT. The entire variable domain, with the rest obtained from reference TRBV11-2 and TRBJ1-1, is as follows: EAGVAQSPRYKIIEKRQSVAFWCNPISGHATLYWYQQILGQGPKLLIQFQNNGVVDDSQLPKDRFSAERLKGVDSTLKIQPAKLEDSAVYLCASSFSLQLNTEAFFGQGTRLTVV.

In this sample, this clone turned up a few times. This chain joins TRBV30 and TRBJ1-6; D remains unclear. The ends were cut back, 0 bases at V and 8 bases at J, with 8 bases in the middle. Germline values: CDR1 GTSNPN, CDR2 SVGIG (reference sequence). The CDR3 contains 13 residues. DNA for the CDR3: TGTGCCTGGAGTGTGGGCGGGGATTCACCCCTCCACTTT. It translates to CAWSVGGDSPLHF.

This rearrangement joins TRBV2 to TRBJ1-2; 8 bases line up with TRBD1. V shed 6 bases, J shed 6 bases, and the junction held 9 bases outside the gene matches. The germline gives CDR1 SNHLY, CDR2 FYNNEI. The CDR3 has 14 amino acids. In DNA, the CDR3 is TGTGCCAGCAGAGGATGGGACAGGTGGGATGGCTACACCTTC. The encoded protein is CASRGWDRWDGYTF.

The chain joins TRBV19 to TRBJ2-6; possibly TRBD1 for D (6 bases). The germline V gene encodes CDR1 LNHDA and CDR2 SQIVND (reference sequence). The ends were cut back, 5 bases at V and 2 bases at J, with 10 bases in the middle. CDR3 length equals 15 residues. CDR3 region: CASSGAGAGANVLTF. CDR3 nucleotides: TGTGCCAGTAGTGGTGCAGGGGCTGGGGCCAACGTCCTGACTTTC.

This clone came up once. The rearrangement joins TRBV4-3 to TRBJ1-6; 8 bases agree with TRBD1. The CDR3 consists of 14 residues. The germline V gene encodes CDR1 LGHNA and CDR2 YSLEER. V lost 4 bases to trimming and J lost 10 bases; unmatched junction nucleotides: 6. In DNA, the CDR3 is TGCGCCAGCAGCCCCGGACAGGGTGGATCACCCCTCCACTTT. Translation gives CASSPGQGGSPLHF.

The chain recombines TRBV7-9 with TRBJ1-1; 9 bases are a match to TRBD1. V shed 5 bases, J shed 6 bases, and the junction held 10 bases outside the gene matches. The CDR3 has 15 residues. Looked up from germline, CDR1 is SEHNR and CDR2 is FQNEAQ (reference sequence). The CDR3, as DNA: TGTGCCAGCAGCGTCAAACAGGGGGCGGTGGCTGAAGCTTTCTTT. Translated, it gives CASSVKQGAVAEAFF.

The rearrangement joins TRBV19 to TRBJ1-1; no clear D. The CDR3 contains 14 residues. V was cut by 6 bases and J by 4 bases, with 15 bases left in between. Germline lookup yields CDR1 LNHDA and CDR2 SQIVND (reference sequence). CDR3 in amino acids: CASSATQKATEAFF. The DNA of the CDR3 is TGTGCCAGTAGCGCCACCCAGAAAGCCACTGAAGCTTTCTTT.

The chain couples TRBV5-3 to TRBJ2-3; 10 nucleotides agree with TRBD2. TRBV5-3 carries the ORF label, with uncertain function. The CDR3 runs to 19 residues. Trimming cost V 2 bases and J 1 base; bases outside gene matches: 13. In DNA, the CDR3 is TGTGCCAGAAGCTTCGGCGGGGGCCGGCTAGCGGGGGGCACAGATACGCAGTATTTT. Amino acids: CARSFGGGRLAGGTDTQYF.

This rearrangement joins TRBV3-1 (or the pseudogene TRBV3-2) to TRBJ1-5; TRBD1 matches at 9 bases. The germline V gene has CDR1 LGHDT and CDR2 YNNKEL (reference sequence). Losses at the gene ends were 0 bases for V and 7 bases for J; bases not matched to a gene: 7. This CDR3 comprises 16 residues. The CDR3 nucleotides are TGTGCCAGCAGCCAAGATTTCGGACAGGGGATCCAGCCCCAGCATTTT. Amino acid sequence: CASSQDFGQGIQPQHF.

The gene calls are TRBV6-5 and TRBJ2-2; TRBD2 might be the D (6 bases). Trimming shortened V by 2 bases and J by 0 bases, and 10 bases separated the two germline ends. The CDR3 is made up of 16 amino acids. The germline gives CDR1 MNHEY, CDR2 SVGAGI. The CDR3: CASSYRRGANTGELFF. Written as DNA, the CDR3 is TGTGCCAGCAGTTACCGTCGCGGGGCGAACACCGGGGAGCTGTTTTTT.

This clone was seen once. This CDR3 is also generated by other DNA sequences in the sample. This rearrangement joins TRBV11-2 to TRBJ1-6, with no clear D. The CDR3 runs to 12 residues. Trimming shortened V by 2 bases and J by 7 bases, and 3 bases separated the two germline ends. The germline CDR1 and CDR2 sequences are SGHAT and FQNNGV. The CDR3 sequence is CASSLRNSPLHF. For the CDR3, the DNA is TGTGCCAGCAGCTTAAGAAATTCACCCCTCCACTTT.

The genes are TRBV4-1 and TRBJ1-2, with D perhaps matching TRBD1 (5 bases). V lost 1 base and J 8 bases, leaving 17 bases between the germline ends. CDR1 and CDR2 (germline): MGHRA, YSYEKL. The CDR3 covers 15 residues. DNA for the CDR3: TGCGCCAGCAGCCAAGGGGCAGGGCTAAATTCGGGCTACACCTTC. Its translation: CASSQGAGLNSGYTF.

The chain is built from TRBV12-5 and TRBJ1-2, with D possibly being TRBD1 (6 bases). The CDR3 runs 19 residues. Germline V lookup: CDR1 LGHNT, CDR2 FRNRAP. V lost 2 bases, J lost 6 bases, and 28 bases lay in between. CDR3 sequence reads: CASGLQLENRETFKDGYTF. The CDR3 DNA reads as TGTGCTAGTGGTTTGCAATTAGAGAACAGGGAGACATTTAAGGATGGCTACACCTTC.

The chain joins TRBV19 to TRBJ1-6, with 7 positions matching TRBD1. CDR3 length: 14 amino acids. Germline V gene sequence: CDR1 LNHDA, CDR2 SQIVND (reference sequence). The V segment lost 8 bases and the J segment 9 bases; nucleotides outside the gene matches: 10. As DNA, the CDR3 is TGTGCCAGTTCGACAGGGAATGAAATTTCACCCCTCCACTTT. This encodes CASSTGNEISPLHF.

V usage is TRBV6-2 or TRBV6-3 and J usage is TRBJ1-5; tentative D call: TRBD1 (5 bases). This CDR3 spans 15 amino acids. V lost 6 bases, J lost 5 bases, and 17 bases lay in between. The germline CDR1 and CDR2 sequences are MNHEY and SVGEGT. In DNA form, the CDR3 reads TGTGCCAGCAGCGCGGGTGAGGGACCAGATCAGCCCCAGCATTTT. This sequence encodes CASSAGEGPDQPQHF.

This clone was recorded once. V and J are TRBV7-9 and TRBJ1-2, with D possibly TRBD1 on 5 matching bases. This CDR3 has 17 amino acids. Germline CDR1 is SEHNR and CDR2 is FQNEAQ (reference sequence). The V end lost 2 bases, the J end lost 3 bases, and 19 bases lay between the germline ends. The CDR3 sequence: CASSLYSGYENHYGYTF. The CDR3 nucleotides are TGTGCCAGCAGCTTATATTCAGGGTATGAAAACCACTATGGCTACACCTTC.

The chain joins TRBV27 to TRBJ2-6; 8 bases match TRBD1. CDR1 and CDR2 (germline): MNHEY, SMNVEV (reference sequence). There are 19 residues in the CDR3. V was clipped by 3 bases and J by 3 bases; unmatched bases: 13. The CDR3 nucleotides read TGTGCCAGCAGTTTCTTGGGAATGGACAGGGAGCTTGGGGCCAACGTCCTGACTTTC. Protein sequence: CASSFLGMDRELGANVLTF. The complete variable domain, with remaining parts taken from reference TRBV27 and TRBJ2-6, reads EAQVTQNPRYLITVTGKKLTVTCSQNMNHEYMSWYRQDPGLGLRQIYYSMNVEVTDKGDVPEGYKVSRKEKRNFPLILESPSPNQTSLYFCASSFLGMDRELGANVLTFGAGSRLTVL.

CDR3 DNA sequence: TGTGCCAGTAGCTCCCCTCGCCCAACTCGTAGCACAGATACGCAGTATTTT. Its translation is CASSSPRPTRSTDTQYF. This chain joins TRBV19 and TRBJ2-3; the D is unclear. Deletions cut 6 bases from V and 0 bases from J, with 19 bases between. The CDR3 totals 17 residues. CDR1 and CDR2 from the germline V gene are LNHDA and SQIVND (reference sequence).

The rearrangement uses TRBV18 and TRBJ2-7; 11 bases are a match to TRBD1. Germline V gives CDR1 KGHSH, CDR2 LQKENI. The J segment lost 3 bases and the V segment lost 6 bases, leaving 4 bases of the junction unmatched. CDR3 size: 14 residues. The CDR3, as DNA: TGTGCCAGCTCTCCCGGGACAGGGGGCTACGAGCAGTACTTC. This encodes CASSPGTGGYEQYF.